This is a list of T cell receptor beta chains from one sample in a study of PD-1 blockade in classical Hodgkin lymphoma. Sequencing used immunoSEQ multiplex PCR; TCRdb keeps in-frame clones, though not all of them. Found here are about 18,000 clones, over 80% of them singletons; the top ten hold about 24%. This specimen was peripheral blood mononuclear cells (PBMCs), taken at baseline. Source of these receptors: a human donor with classical Hodgkin lymphoma. Both conserved end residues are trimmed from each CDR3. Only some rows state a clone size, as once, few, many or a class for expanded clones.

TRBV27	TRBJ2-1	once	ASSLPRGEQF
TRBV18	TRBJ2-7	few	ASSLSGKGDYEQY
TRBV14	TRBJ2-7	few	ASSPPVSYEQY
TRBV5-6	TRBJ1-3	NA	ASSSGPRAGNTIY
TRBV6-6	TRBJ2-7	NA	ASGPRETHEQY
TRBV5-1	TRBJ2-4	NA	ASSPEGQAGTSGRAVDIQY
TRBV2	TRBJ2-1	NA	ASRGGLGQTYNEQF
TRBV5-8	TRBJ1-5	NA	ASSYRLGTQGNQPQH
TRBV19	TRBJ2-3	NA	ASSIALGTQY
TRBV6-1	TRBJ1-5	NA	ASSDFPYGQGAMGNQPQH
TRBV6-1	TRBJ1-2	few	ASTERGFRVYT
TRBV19	TRBJ2-1	NA	ASSIDGGGSYNEQF
TRBV21-1	TRBJ1-2	once	ASSPERDREYGGYT
TRBV7-2	TRBJ2-7	NA	ASSSGLAGYEQY
TRBV6-5	TRBJ2-7	NA	ASSPGRGNSYEQY
TRBV25-1	TRBJ2-1	NA	ASSKGGYNEQF
TRBV27	TRBJ2-4	NA	ASSSSRDTRANIQY
TRBV9	TRBJ2-6	NA	ASSVGQFFSGANVLT
TRBV6-5	TRBJ2-3	once	ASSYSTKDTQY
TRBV7-9	TRBJ1-4	NA	ASSSPDRVVKLF
TRBV18	TRBJ1-1	NA	ASSQNRDPFSEAF
TRBV18	TRBJ2-7	NA	ASSPPVIGTSGGYPPTKQY
TRBV6-1	TRBJ2-7	NA	ASSDSGTLGGEQY
TRBV11-2	TRBJ1-4	NA	ASSFFDGEKLF
TRBV4-1	TRBJ2-7	NA	ASSQMDRDSYEQY
TRBV7-9	TRBJ1-5	NA	ASSPQNQPQH
TRBV5-1	TRBJ2-7	NA	ASSLEGTGRGYEQY